These 19 T cell receptor beta chains share one sample of origin, sequenced in a study of OX40 agonist ivuxolimab in advanced cancers. Library method: the immunoSEQ multiplex PCR assay. TCRdb took over this immuneACCESS table, retaining in-frame rearrangements with V and J assigned. Such tables are incomplete; in checked studies, under half of the missing clones stem from an unresolved V gene, and the remainder is unexplained. This sample comprises some 77,000 clones, approximately 85% of them detected only once. The top ten hold over 4.5% of the sample. The sample was CD4+ or CD8+ T cells sorted from blood, taken in a trial of the OX40 agonist ivuxolimab. The receptors originated from an adult with an advanced solid tumor such as melanoma, head and neck, liver or kidney cancer.

The chain is built from TRBV4-1 and TRBJ2-1; no definite D call. Per germline, CDR1 MGHRA and CDR2 YSYEKL. The CDR3 sequence is 14 residues long. V was clipped by 0 bases and J by 14 bases, with 17 bases between them. CDR3 nucleotides: TGCGCCAGCAGCCAAGACTGGGCTCGAAAGGGCGAGTTCTTC. This codes for CASSQDWARKGEFF.

The V and J genes are TRBV19 and TRBJ2-3; TRBD2 might be the D (5 bases). V was clipped by 5 bases and J by 0 bases, with 15 bases between them. This CDR3 has 16 amino acids. Germline CDR1 reads LNHDA; CDR2 reads SQIVND (reference sequence). Here the CDR3 DNA reads TGTGCCAGTAGTCCAACAGCGGTATCTAGCACAGATACGCAGTATTTT. This sequence encodes CASSPTAVSSTDTQYF.

The chain uses TRBV6-4 and TRBJ2-1; D remains ambiguous. CDR1 and CDR2 from the germline V gene are MRHNA and SNTAGT. The CDR3 length is 13 residues. The V and J ends lost 3 bases and 9 bases respectively, with 12 bases between them. The CDR3 sequence is CASSEQGLGEQFF. The CDR3 nucleotides read TGTGCCAGCAGTGAACAAGGCCTCGGTGAGCAGTTCTTC.

This clone appeared a few times. The chain links TRBV12-5 to TRBJ1-2; 8 bases align to TRBD1. The germline V gene has CDR1 LGHNT and CDR2 FRNRAP. The trim removed 4 bases at V and 9 bases at J, leaving 10 bases unmatched. This CDR3 has 14 amino acids. The CDR3 coding sequence is TGTGCTAGTGGTTCGCTCCGACAGGGGATGAGCTACACCTTC. It codes for CASGSLRQGMSYTF.

The chain employs TRBV18 and TRBJ2-5; D is perhaps TRBD2 (6 bases). The CDR3 consists of 14 residues. Between the trimmed V and J ends, which lost 5 bases and 4 bases, there was a span of 14 bases. Germline V gives CDR1 KGHSH, CDR2 LQKENI. CDR3 protein: CASSLGRRGETQYF. Written as DNA, the CDR3 is TGTGCCAGCTCATTGGGACGGAGGGGAGAGACCCAGTACTTC. The variable domain in full, with the rest retrieved from reference TRBV18 and TRBJ2-5, is NAGVMQNPRHLVRRRGQEARLRCSPMKGHSHVYWYRQLPEEGLKFMVYLQKENIIDESGMPKERFSAEFPKEGPSILRIQQVVRGDSAAYFCASSLGRRGETQYFGPGTRLLVL.

The rearrangement joins TRBV6-5 to TRBJ2-7; 7 nucleotides match TRBD1. The germline gives CDR1 MNHEY, CDR2 SVGAGI. The CDR3 sequence is 13 residues long. The trim removed 8 bases at V and 2 bases at J, leaving 6 bases unmatched. This chain's CDR3 is CASGPGQTYEQYF. In DNA, the CDR3 is TGTGCCAGCGGCCCGGGACAGACCTACGAGCAGTACTTC.

This clone was counted once. This chain links TRBV5-1 with TRBJ2-5, with TRBD2 identical over 10 bases. There are 17 residues in the CDR3. CDR1 and CDR2 (germline): SGHRS, YFSETQ. V dropped 4 bases and J dropped 4; count of bases not matched to a gene: 13. This CDR3 is CASSREGLAAPRETQYF. CDR3 sequence (DNA): TGCGCCAGCAGCCGCGAAGGACTAGCGGCGCCTAGAGAGACCCAGTACTTC.

V is TRBV15 and J is TRBJ1-1; D perhaps matches TRBD1 (6 bases). Germline CDR1 reads LNHNV; CDR2 reads YYDKDF (reference sequence). The V and J ends lost 5 bases and 1 base respectively, with 17 bases between them. The CDR3 totals 16 residues. The CDR3 bases are TGTGCCACCAGCCGTACCTCCGGACAGAAGAACACTGAAGCTTTCTTT. Residues: CATSRTSGQKNTEAFF.

The chain has TRBV29-1 and TRBJ1-1; tentative D call: TRBD1 (6 bases). V was clipped by 7 bases and J by 1 base, with 10 bases between them. The CDR3 runs 12 residues. The V gene's germline CDR1 is SQVTM and CDR2 ANQGSEA. The CDR3 spells CSAGHSNTEAFF. CDR3 DNA: TGCAGCGCGGGACATTCGAACACTGAAGCTTTCTTT.

The CDR3 sequence is CASGDRGDQPQHF. CDR3 DNA sequence: TGTGCCTCTGGGGACAGGGGAGATCAGCCCCAGCATTTT. This rearrangement joins TRBV30 to TRBJ1-5, with 10 nucleotides matching TRBD1. J lost 5 bases, V lost 7 bases, and 5 bases had no gene match. Germline assignment: CDR1 GTSNPN and CDR2 SVGIG (reference sequence). CDR3 length: 13 amino acids. The variable domain in full, completed from reference TRBV30 and TRBJ1-5, reads SQTIHQWPATLVQPVGSPLSLECTVEGTSNPNLYWYRQAAGRGLQLLFYSVGIGQISSEVPQNLSASRPQDRQFILSSKKLLLSDSGFYLCASGDRGDQPQHFGDGTRLSIL.

The rearrangement uses TRBV7-2 and TRBJ2-7, with 14 bases that match TRBD2. Germline CDR1 and CDR2: SGHTA and FQGNSA. V lost 0 bases to trimming and J lost 3 bases; unmatched junction nucleotides: 1. The CDR3 spans 16 residues. The CDR3 DNA reads as TGTGCCAGCAGCTTAGCCGGGACTAGCGGGAGCTACGAGCAGTACTTC. Protein: CASSLAGTSGSYEQYF.

This clone was seen a few times. The CDR3 nucleotides read TGTGCCAGTCCAGCGGGCAGTGGGCTAAACACTGAAGCTTTCTTT. It encodes CASPAGSGLNTEAFF. The chain carries TRBV5-8 and TRBJ1-1, with D unresolved. The CDR3 loop spans 15 amino acids. Germline CDR1 and CDR2: SGHTS and YDEGEE. V was shortened by 8 bases and J by 2 bases, with 19 bases between the two germline ends.

This rearrangement joins TRBV29-1 to TRBJ2-1; 14 nucleotides line up with TRBD2. This CDR3 contains 15 residues. V gave up 6 bases and J gave up 9 bases; unmatched junction bases: 10. CDR1 is SQVTM, CDR2 ANQGSEA, per germline. The CDR3 bases are TGCAGCGTCCCGGGACTAGCGGGAGCCGGGGGTGAGCAGTTCTTC. Translating gives CSVPGLAGAGGEQFF.

The gene calls are TRBV7-9 and TRBJ1-3, with D unresolved. From germline, CDR1 is SEHNR and CDR2 FQNEAQ (reference sequence). The V end lost 3 bases, the J end lost 1 base, and 10 bases lay between the germline ends. This CDR3 has 15 residues. Here the CDR3 reads CASSLRGSSGNTIYF. The CDR3 DNA is TGTGCCAGCAGCTTGCGGGGTTCTTCTGGAAACACCATATATTTT.

The V call is TRBV7-2, the J call TRBJ1-2; D perhaps matches TRBD1 (6 bases). Germline V gene sequence: CDR1 SGHTA, CDR2 FQGNSA. CDR3 length: 16 amino acids. Trimming removed 1 base at V and 8 bases at J, with 20 bases between. In DNA form, the CDR3 reads TGTGCCAGCAGCTTAGTGGGGGGCGGCAGGGGAGTGGGCTACACCTTC. Translating gives CASSLVGGGRGVGYTF.

This clone was counted only a few times. V is TRBV2 and J is TRBJ2-2, with 8 nucleotides matching TRBD2. CDR1 SNHLY and CDR2 FYNNEI come from the germline V gene. Losses at the gene ends were 8 bases for V and 8 bases for J; bases not matched to a gene: 16. This CDR3 region has 16 residues. This CDR3 reads CASRVGPGLEAGELFF. DNA for the CDR3: TGTGCCAGCCGTGTCGGCCCGGGACTAGAGGCAGGGGAGCTGTTTTTT. The full variable domain, with the rest looked up from reference TRBV2 and TRBJ2-2, is EPEVTQTPSHQVTQMGQEVILRCVPISNHLYFYWYRQILGQKVEFLVSFYNNEISEKSEIFDDQFSVERPDGSNFTLKIRSTKLEDSAMYFCASRVGPGLEAGELFFGEGSRLTVL.

CDR3 in amino acids: CASSSTFTDTQYF. The DNA for the CDR3 is TGTGCCAGCAGCTCTACCTTCACAGATACGCAGTATTTT. This chain connects TRBV7-2 to TRBJ2-3; D unclear. CDR1 is SGHTA and CDR2 is FQGNSA in the germline V gene. The CDR3 consists of 13 residues. Trimming left V 4 bases short and J 2 bases short, with 7 bases between.

This rearrangement joins TRBV29-1 to TRBJ2-3; no clear D. The CDR3 runs 13 residues. The germline CDR1 and CDR2 sequences are SQVTM and ANQGSEA. Trimming removed 1 base from V and 5 bases from J, with 10 bases in between. The CDR3 region has the DNA TGCAGCGTTGAAGGGGCGCATGGAGATACGCAGTATTTT. Protein: CSVEGAHGDTQYF.

The genes are TRBV7-9 and TRBJ2-7; D remains unclear. Trimming shortened V by 1 base and J by 4 bases, and 11 bases separated the two germline ends. This CDR3 has 14 amino acids. Germline V gene lookup returns CDR1 SEHNR and CDR2 FQNEAQ (reference sequence). The CDR3 coding sequence is TGTGCCAGCAGCTTAGACGCGCGGTTTTACGAGCAGTACTTC. Protein sequence: CASSLDARFYEQYF.